This T cell receptor beta chain was captured in a study of OX40 agonist ivuxolimab in advanced cancers. Study-wide background: Participants, roughly 80% male, averaged roughly 60 years of age, ranging from roughly 23 to 90. Participants could have had prior anti-PD-1, anti-PD-L1 or anti-CTLA-4 therapy, and around 40% had some.

Germline V gives CDR1 SGHTA, CDR2 FQGNSA. V was pared by 2 bases and J by 7 bases, with 17 bases between. There are 15 residues in the CDR3. Assay: immunoSEQ multiplex PCR; the TCRdb copy retains only in-frame clones and omits some. The sample yields roughly 97,000 clones, about 90% seen once. This sequence originates from an adult with an advanced solid tumor such as melanoma, head and neck, liver or kidney cancer. The sample was CD4+ or CD8+ T cells sorted from blood, taken in a trial of the OX40 agonist ivuxolimab. The rearrangement joins TRBV7-2 to TRBJ1-2, with a possible D match to TRBD1 (6 bases). The CDR3 bases are TGTGCCAGCAGCTTACCAGCAGGGGCGGATCGTGGCTACACCTTC. Residues: CASSLPAGADRGYTF.